The present entry profiles one TCR beta chain with its context. Its specificity is not known. This entry belongs to a study of cytomegalovirus exposure and HLA in healthy donors. Study-wide results and caveats: Apparent HLA restriction characterized most CMV-associated TCR beta chains in a later analysis.

The PCR employed 60 Vbeta primers together with 13 Jbeta primers. Method: immunoSEQ multiplex PCR; TCRdb's copy keeps in-frame clones and lacks some. The table has about 160,000 clones, about three quarters seen once. Germline V gives CDR1 MNHEY, CDR2 SMNVEV (reference sequence). There are 14 residues in the CDR3. Trimming took 5 bases from V and 5 from J, leaving 12 bases between them. The sequenced sample consisted of PBMCs. The chain combines TRBV27 with TRBJ2-2, with unresolved D. The TCR originated in a woman between 40 and 55 years old in good health and CMV-seronegative. The CDR3: CASSTPTITGELFF. DNA of the CDR3: TGTGCCAGCAGTACCCCCACAATAACCGGGGAGCTGTTTTTT.